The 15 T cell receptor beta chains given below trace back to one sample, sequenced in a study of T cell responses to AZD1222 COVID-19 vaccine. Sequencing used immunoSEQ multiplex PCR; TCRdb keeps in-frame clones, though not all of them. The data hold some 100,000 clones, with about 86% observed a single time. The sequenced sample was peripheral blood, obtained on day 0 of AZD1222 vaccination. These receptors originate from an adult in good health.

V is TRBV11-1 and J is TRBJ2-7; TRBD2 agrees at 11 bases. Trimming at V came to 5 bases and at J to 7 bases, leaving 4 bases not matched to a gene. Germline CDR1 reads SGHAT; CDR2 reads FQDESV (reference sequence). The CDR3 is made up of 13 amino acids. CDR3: CASSQLAGVEQYF. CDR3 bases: TGTGCCAGCAGCCAACTAGCGGGAGTTGAGCAGTACTTC.

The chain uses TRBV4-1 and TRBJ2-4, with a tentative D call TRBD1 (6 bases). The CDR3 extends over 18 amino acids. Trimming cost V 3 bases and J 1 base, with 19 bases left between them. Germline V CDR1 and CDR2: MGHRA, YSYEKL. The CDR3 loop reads CASSQIGQILMAKNIQYF. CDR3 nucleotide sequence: TGCGCCAGCAGCCAGATTGGACAGATCCTAATGGCCAAAAACATTCAGTACTTC.

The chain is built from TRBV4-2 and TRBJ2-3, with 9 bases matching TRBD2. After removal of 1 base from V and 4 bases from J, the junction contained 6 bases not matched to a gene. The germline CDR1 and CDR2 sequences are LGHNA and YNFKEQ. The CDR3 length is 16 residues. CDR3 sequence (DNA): TGTGCCAGCAGCCAAGTTTCTAGCGGGACTGCAGATACGCAGTATTTT. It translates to CASSQVSSGTADTQYF.

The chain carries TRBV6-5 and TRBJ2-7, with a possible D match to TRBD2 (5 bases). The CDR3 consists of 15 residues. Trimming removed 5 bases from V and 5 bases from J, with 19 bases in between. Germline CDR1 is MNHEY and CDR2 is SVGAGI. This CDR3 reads CASSLSTIKADEQYF. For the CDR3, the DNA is TGTGCCAGCAGTCTCTCGACTATAAAGGCAGACGAGCAGTACTTC.

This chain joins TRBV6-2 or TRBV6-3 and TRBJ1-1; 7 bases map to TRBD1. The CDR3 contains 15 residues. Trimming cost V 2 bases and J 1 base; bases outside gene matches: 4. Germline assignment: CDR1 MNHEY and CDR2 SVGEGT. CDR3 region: CASSYPRQGNTEAFF. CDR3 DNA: TGTGCCAGCAGTTACCCGAGACAGGGGAACACTGAAGCTTTCTTT.

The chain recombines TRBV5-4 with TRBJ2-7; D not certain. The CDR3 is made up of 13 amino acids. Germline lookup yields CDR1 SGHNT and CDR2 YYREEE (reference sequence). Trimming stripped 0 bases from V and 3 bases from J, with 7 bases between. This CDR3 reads CASSLDVSYEQYF. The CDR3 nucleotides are TGTGCCAGCAGCTTGGATGTCAGCTACGAGCAGTACTTC.

The CDR3 coding sequence is TGTGCCAGCTCACCGACAGGGGGCCCTGAAGCTTTCTTT. Its translation is CASSPTGGPEAFF. This chain links TRBV18 with TRBJ1-1, with 10 nucleotides matching TRBD1. The germline CDR1 and CDR2 sequences are KGHSH and LQKENI. This CDR3 contains 13 residues. Trimming removed 3 bases from V and 6 bases from J; junction bases left unmatched: 1. Full variable domain (missing parts from reference TRBV18 and TRBJ1-1): NAGVMQNPRHLVRRRGQEARLRCSPMKGHSHVYWYRQLPEEGLKFMVYLQKENIIDESGMPKERFSAEFPKEGPSILRIQQVVRGDSAAYFCASSPTGGPEAFFGQGTRLTVV.

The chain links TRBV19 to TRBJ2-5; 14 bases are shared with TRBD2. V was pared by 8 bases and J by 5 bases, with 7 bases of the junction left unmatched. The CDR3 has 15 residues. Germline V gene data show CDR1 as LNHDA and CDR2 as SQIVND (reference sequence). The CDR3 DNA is TGTGCCAGTGGCACGGGACTAGCGGGAGTGGAGACCCAGTACTTC. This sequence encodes CASGTGLAGVETQYF. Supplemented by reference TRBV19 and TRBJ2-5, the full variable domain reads DGGITQSPKYLFRKEGQNVTLSCEQNLNHDAMYWYRQDPGQGLRLIYYSQIVNDFQKGDIAEGYSVSREKKESFPLTVTSAQKNPTAFYLCASGTGLAGVETQYFGPGTRLLVL.

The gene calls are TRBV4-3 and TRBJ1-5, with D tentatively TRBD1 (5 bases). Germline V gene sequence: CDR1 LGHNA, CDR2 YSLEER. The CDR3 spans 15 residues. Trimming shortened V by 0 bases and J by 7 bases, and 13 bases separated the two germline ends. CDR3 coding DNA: TGCGCCAGCAGCCAAGATCGGCAGGGAGACCAGCCCCAGCATTTT. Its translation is CASSQDRQGDQPQHF.

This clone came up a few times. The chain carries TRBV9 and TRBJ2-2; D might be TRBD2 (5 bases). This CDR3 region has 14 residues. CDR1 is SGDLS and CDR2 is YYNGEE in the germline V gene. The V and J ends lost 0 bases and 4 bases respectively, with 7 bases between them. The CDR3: CASSVASPTGELFF. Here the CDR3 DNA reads TGTGCCAGCAGCGTAGCTAGCCCCACCGGGGAGCTGTTTTTT.

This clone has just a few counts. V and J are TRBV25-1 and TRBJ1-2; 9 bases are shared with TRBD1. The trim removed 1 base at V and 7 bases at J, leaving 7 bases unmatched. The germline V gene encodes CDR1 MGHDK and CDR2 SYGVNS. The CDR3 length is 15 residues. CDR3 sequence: CASSEWDRVRGGYTF. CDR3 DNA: TGTGCCAGCAGTGAATGGGACAGGGTTCGTGGTGGCTACACCTTC.

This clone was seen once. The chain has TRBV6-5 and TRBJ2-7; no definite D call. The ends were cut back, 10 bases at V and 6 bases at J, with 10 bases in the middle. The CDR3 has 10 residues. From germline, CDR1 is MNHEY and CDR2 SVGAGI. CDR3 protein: CATHRIEQYF. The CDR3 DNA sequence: TGTGCCACCCATCGGATCGAGCAGTACTTC.

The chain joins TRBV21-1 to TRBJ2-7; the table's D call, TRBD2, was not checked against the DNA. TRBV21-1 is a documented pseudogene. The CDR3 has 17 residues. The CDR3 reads CASSKVIELEHSYEQYF. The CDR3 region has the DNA TGTGCCAGCAGCAAAGTGATAGAACTAGAACATTCCTACGAGCAGTACTTC.

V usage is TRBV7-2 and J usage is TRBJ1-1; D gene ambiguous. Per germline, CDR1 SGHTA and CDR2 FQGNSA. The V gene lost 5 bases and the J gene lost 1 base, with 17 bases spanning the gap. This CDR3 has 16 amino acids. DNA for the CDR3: TGTGCCAGCAGCCCGACCTATGACGGACGGAACACTGAAGCTTTCTTT. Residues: CASSPTYDGRNTEAFF.

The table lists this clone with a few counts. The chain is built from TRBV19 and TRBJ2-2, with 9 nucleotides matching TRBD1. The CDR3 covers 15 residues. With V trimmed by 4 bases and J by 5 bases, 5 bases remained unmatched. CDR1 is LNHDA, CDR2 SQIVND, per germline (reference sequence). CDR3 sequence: CASSKTGGPTGELFF. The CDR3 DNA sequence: TGTGCCAGTAGTAAGACAGGGGGGCCTACCGGGGAGCTGTTTTTT.